This TCR beta chain is from a study of T cells in Graves' hyperthyroidism and ophthalmopathy. At the level of the study: Peripheral blood collection took place at initial diagnosis, before any treatment.

This clonotype occurred many times. It was RNA transcripts that yielded the amplified TCR beta CDR3 regions. Carried out on the TCR CDR3, a first-round RT-PCR used the HTBI primer set. TCRdb reprocessed the multiplex PCR reads via MiXCR and lists one record per CDR3 protein. The table records under 400,000 distinct CDR3 sequences, over 15% of them present only once. This CDR3 spans 14 amino acids. Trimming removed 3 bases at V and 1 base at J, with 9 bases between. From germline, CDR1 is SGHVS and CDR2 FQNEAQ. Sequencing was carried out using blood. This chain connects TRBV7-8 to TRBJ1-1; D is undetermined. This sequence originates from a woman between 50 and 59 years old with Graves' hyperthyroidism. The CDR3 is CASSFYAGNTEAFF. The CDR3 coding sequence is TGTGCCAGCAGCTTTTATGCAGGGAACACTGAAGCTTTCTTT.